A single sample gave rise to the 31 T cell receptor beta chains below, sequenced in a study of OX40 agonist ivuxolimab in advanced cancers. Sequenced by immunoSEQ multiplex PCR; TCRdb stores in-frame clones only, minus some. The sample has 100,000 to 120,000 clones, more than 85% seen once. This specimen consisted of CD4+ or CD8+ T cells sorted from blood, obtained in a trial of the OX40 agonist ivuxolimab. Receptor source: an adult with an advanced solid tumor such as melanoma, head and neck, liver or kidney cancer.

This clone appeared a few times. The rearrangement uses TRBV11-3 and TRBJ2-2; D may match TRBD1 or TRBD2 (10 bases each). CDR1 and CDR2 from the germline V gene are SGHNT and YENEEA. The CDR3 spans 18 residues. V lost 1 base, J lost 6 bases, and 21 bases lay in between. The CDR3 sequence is CASSLATGGLAGAGELFF. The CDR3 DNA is TGTGCCAGCAGCTTAGCGACAGGGGGCCTAGCGGGAGCCGGGGAGCTGTTTTTT.

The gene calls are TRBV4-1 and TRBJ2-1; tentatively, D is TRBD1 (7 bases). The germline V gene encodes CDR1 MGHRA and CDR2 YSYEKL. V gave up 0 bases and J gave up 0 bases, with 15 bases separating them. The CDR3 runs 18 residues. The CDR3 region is CASSQDQGGLSSYNEQFF. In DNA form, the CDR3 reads TGCGCCAGCAGCCAAGATCAGGGGGGACTTAGCTCCTACAATGAGCAGTTCTTC.

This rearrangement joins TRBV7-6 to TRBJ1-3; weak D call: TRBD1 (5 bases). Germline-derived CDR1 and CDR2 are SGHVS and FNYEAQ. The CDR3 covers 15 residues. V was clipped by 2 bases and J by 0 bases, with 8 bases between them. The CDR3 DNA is TGTGCCAGCAGCTTACTAGGGGACTCTGGAAACACCATATATTTT. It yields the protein CASSLLGDSGNTIYF.

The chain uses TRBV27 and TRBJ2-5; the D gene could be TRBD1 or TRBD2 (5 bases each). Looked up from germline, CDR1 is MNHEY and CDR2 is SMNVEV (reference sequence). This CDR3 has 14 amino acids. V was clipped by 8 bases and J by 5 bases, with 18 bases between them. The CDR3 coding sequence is TGTGCCAGCGGGGGTCTAGCTTCGGGGGAGACCCAGTACTTC. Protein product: CASGGLASGETQYF.

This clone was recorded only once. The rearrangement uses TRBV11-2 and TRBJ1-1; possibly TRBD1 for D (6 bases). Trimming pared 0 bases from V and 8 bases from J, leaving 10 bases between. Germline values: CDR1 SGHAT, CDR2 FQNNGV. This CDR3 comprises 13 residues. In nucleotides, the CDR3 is TGTGCCAGCAGCTTAGATATTGACAGGGAAGCTTTCTTT. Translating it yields CASSLDIDREAFF.

The CDR3 here is CASSIDHLSGYEQYF. The CDR3 nucleotides read TGTGCCAGTAGTATAGATCACCTTAGCGGCTACGAGCAGTACTTC. The chain carries TRBV19 and TRBJ2-7; the D gene is possibly TRBD2 (6 bases). The ends were cut back, 0 bases at V and 3 bases at J, with 12 bases in the middle. This CDR3 has 15 residues. Germline loops: CDR1 LNHDA, CDR2 SQIVND (reference sequence).

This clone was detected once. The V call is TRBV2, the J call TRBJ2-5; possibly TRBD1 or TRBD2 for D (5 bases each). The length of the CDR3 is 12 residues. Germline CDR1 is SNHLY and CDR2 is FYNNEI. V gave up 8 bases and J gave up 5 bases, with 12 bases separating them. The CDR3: CASARDRETQYF. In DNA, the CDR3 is TGTGCCAGCGCCAGGGACCGGGAGACCCAGTACTTC. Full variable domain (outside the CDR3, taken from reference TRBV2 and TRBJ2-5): EPEVTQTPSHQVTQMGQEVILRCVPISNHLYFYWYRQILGQKVEFLVSFYNNEISEKSEIFDDQFSVERPDGSNFTLKIRSTKLEDSAMYFCASARDRETQYFGPGTRLLVL.

The CDR3 region has the DNA TGTGCCAGCAGTGGACTAGCGGGAGGGCCCTCCTACGAGCAGTACTTC. This translates into CASSGLAGGPSYEQYF. The chain uses TRBV6-1 and TRBJ2-7; 14 bases align to TRBD2. The V gene's germline CDR1 is MNHNS and CDR2 SASEGT. Germline trimming cut 4 bases from V and 0 bases from J; bases unmatched to any gene: 2. This CDR3 has 16 amino acids.

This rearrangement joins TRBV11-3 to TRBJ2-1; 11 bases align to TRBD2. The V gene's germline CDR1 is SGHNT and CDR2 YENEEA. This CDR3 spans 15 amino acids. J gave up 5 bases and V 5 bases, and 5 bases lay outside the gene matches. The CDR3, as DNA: TGTGCCAGCAGCCCACGACTAGCGGGAAACAATGAGCAGTTCTTC. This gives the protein CASSPRLAGNNEQFF.

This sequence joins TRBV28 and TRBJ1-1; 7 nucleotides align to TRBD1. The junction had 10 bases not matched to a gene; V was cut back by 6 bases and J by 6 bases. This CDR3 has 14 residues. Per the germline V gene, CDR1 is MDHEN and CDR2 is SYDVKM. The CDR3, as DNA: TGTGCCAGCAGCATACAAGGGGGCGGCGCTGAAGCTTTCTTT. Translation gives CASSIQGGGAEAFF.

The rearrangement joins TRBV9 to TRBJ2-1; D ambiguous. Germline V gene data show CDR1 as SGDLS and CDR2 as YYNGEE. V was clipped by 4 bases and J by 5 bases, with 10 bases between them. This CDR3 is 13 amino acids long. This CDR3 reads CASSSLVNNEQFF. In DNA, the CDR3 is TGTGCCAGCAGCTCCCTTGTCAACAATGAGCAGTTCTTC.

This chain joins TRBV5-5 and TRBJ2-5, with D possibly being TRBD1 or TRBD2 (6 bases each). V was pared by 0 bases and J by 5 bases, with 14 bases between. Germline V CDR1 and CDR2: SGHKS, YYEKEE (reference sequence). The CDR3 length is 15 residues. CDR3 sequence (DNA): TGTGCCAGCAGCTTGGGTCAAACGGGGGCGGAGACCCAGTACTTC. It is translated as CASSLGQTGAETQYF.

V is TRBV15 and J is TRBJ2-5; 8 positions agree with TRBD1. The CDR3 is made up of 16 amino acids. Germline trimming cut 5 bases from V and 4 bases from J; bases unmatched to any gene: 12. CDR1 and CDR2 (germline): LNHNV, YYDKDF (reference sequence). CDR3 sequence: CATSQLQGELGETQYF. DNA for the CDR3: TGTGCCACCAGCCAACTACAGGGGGAACTCGGAGAGACCCAGTACTTC.

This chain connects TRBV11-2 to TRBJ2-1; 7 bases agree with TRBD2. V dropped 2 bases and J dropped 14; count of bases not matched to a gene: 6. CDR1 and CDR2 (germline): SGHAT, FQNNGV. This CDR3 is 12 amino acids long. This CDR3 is CASSLWVSGKFF. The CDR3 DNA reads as TGTGCCAGCAGCTTATGGGTAAGCGGGAAGTTCTTC.

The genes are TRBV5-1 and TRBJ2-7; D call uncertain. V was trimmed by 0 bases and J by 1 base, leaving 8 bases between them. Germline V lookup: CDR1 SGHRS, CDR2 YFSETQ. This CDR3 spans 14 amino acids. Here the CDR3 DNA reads TGCGCCAGCAGCTTGGCCGACGGATCCTACGAGCAGTACTTC. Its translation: CASSLADGSYEQYF.

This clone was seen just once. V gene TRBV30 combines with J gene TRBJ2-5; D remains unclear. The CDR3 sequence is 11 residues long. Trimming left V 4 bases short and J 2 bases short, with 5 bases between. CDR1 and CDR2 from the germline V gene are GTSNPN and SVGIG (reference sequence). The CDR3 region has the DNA TGTGCCTGGACGAAACAAGAGACCCAGTACTTC. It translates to CAWTKQETQYF.

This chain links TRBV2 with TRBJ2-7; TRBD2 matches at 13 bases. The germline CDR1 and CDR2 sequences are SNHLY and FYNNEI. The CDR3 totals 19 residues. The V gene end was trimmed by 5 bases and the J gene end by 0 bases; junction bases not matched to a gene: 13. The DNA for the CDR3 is TGTGCCAGCAGTAAAAGAGGCGGACTAGCGGGGGACCACTCCTACGAGCAGTACTTC. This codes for CASSKRGGLAGDHSYEQYF.

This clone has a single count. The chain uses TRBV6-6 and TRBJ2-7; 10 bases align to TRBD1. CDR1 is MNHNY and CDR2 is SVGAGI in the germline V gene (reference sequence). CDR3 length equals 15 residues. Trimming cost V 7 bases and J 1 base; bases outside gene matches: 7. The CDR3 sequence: CASTTADRGSYEQYF. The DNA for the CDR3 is TGTGCCAGCACTACCGCGGACAGGGGGTCCTACGAGCAGTACTTC.

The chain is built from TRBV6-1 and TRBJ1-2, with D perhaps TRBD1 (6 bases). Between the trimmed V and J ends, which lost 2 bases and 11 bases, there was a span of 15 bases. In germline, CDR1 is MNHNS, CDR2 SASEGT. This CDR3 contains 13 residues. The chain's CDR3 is CASSEPGATEYTF. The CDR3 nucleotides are TGTGCCAGCAGTGAACCGGGGGCGACTGAGTACACCTTC.

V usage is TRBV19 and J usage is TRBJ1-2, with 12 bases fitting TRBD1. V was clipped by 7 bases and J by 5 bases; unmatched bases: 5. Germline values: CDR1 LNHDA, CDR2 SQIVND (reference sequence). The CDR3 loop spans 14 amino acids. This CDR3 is CASNRDRGLYGYTF. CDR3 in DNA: TGTGCCAGTAACCGGGACAGGGGGCTATATGGCTACACCTTC.

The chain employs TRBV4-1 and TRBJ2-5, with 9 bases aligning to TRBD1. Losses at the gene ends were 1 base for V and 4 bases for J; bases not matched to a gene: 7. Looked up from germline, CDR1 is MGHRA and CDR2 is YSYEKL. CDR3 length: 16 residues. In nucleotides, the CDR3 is TGCGCCAGCAGCCAAGCAACAGGGGGCAGGGGAGAGACCCAGTACTTC. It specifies CASSQATGGRGETQYF.

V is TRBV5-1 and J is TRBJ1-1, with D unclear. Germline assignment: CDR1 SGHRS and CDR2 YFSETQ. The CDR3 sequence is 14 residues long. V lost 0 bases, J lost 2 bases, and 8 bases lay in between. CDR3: CASSLVGINTEAFF. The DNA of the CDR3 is TGCGCCAGCAGCTTGGTAGGCATCAACACTGAAGCTTTCTTT.

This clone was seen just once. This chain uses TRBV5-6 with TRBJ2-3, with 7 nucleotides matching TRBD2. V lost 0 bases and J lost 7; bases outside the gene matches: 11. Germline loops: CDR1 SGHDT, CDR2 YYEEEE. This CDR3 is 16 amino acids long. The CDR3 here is CASSLARGIGFHTQYF. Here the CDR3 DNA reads TGTGCCAGCAGCTTGGCGCGGGGGATCGGCTTCCATACGCAGTATTTT.

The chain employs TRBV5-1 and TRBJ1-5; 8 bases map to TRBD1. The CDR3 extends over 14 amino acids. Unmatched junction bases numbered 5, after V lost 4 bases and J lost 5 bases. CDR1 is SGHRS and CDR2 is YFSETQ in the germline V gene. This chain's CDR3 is CASSPRGRDQPQHF. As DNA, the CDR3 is TGCGCCAGCAGCCCCAGGGGGCGGGATCAGCCCCAGCATTTT.

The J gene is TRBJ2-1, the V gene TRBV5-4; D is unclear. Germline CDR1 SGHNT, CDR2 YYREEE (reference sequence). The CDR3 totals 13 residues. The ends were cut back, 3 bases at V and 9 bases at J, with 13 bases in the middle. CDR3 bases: TGTGCCAGCAGCTCCACCTCCACGCTTGAGCAGTTCTTC. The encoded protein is CASSSTSTLEQFF. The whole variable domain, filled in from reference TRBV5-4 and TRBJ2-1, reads ETGVTQSPTHLIKTRGQQVTLRCSSQSGHNTVSWYQQALGQGPQFIFQYYREEENGRGNFPPRFSGLQFPNYSSELNVNALELDDSALYLCASSSTSTLEQFFGPGTRLTVL.

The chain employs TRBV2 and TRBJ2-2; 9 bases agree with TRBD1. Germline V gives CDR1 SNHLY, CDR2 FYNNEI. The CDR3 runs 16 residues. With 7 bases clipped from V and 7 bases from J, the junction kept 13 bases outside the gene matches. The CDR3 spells CASTEQTGGAGGELFF. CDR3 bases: TGTGCCAGCACCGAGCAAACAGGGGGCGCGGGCGGGGAGCTGTTTTTT.

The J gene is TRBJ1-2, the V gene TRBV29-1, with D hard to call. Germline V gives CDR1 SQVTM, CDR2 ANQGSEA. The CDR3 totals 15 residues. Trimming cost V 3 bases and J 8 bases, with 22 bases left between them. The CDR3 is CSVEEMQEASRGYTF. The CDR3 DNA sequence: TGCAGCGTTGAGGAGATGCAGGAGGCGTCTAGGGGCTACACCTTC.

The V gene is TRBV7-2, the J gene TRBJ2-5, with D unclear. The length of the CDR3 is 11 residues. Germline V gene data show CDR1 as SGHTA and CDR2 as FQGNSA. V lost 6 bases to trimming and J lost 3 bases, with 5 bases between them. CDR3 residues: CASSPKETQYF. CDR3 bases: TGTGCCAGCAGTCCAAAAGAGACCCAGTACTTC.

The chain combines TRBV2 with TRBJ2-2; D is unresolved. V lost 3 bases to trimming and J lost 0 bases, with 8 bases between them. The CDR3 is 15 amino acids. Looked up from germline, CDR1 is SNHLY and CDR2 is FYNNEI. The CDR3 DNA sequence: TGTGCCAGCAGTGAGGCAGCCCCGAACACCGGGGAGCTGTTTTTT. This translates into CASSEAAPNTGELFF.

The CDR3 is CASSVQTGTYEQYF. CDR3 bases: TGCGCCAGCAGCGTCCAGACAGGGACCTACGAGCAGTACTTC. The chain uses TRBV5-1 and TRBJ2-7; 7 positions match TRBD1. J was trimmed by 2 bases and V by 4 bases; bases with no gene match: 6. The germline V gene has CDR1 SGHRS and CDR2 YFSETQ. The CDR3 sequence is 14 residues long.

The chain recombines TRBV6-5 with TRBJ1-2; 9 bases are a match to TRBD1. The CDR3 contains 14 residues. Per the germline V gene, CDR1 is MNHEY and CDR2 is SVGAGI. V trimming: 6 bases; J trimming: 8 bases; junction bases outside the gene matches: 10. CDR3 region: CASRSRGQGRGYTF. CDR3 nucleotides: TGTGCCAGCAGGAGCCGGGGACAGGGCCGCGGCTACACCTTC.